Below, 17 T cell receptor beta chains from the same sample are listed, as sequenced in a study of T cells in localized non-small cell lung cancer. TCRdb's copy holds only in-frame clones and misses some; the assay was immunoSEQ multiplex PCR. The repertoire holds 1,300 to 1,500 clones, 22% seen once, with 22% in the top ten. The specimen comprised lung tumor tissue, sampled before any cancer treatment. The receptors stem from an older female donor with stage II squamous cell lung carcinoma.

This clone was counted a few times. CDR3 bases: TGTGCCAGCAGCTCCCATGGGTTGTCCTATAATTCACCCCTCCACTTT. This gives the protein CASSSHGLSYNSPLHF. The rearrangement links TRBV11-3 to TRBJ1-6; D unresolved. CDR1 is SGHNT, CDR2 YENEEA, per germline. Trimming shortened V by 4 bases and J by 1 base, and 11 bases separated the two germline ends. This CDR3 contains 16 residues.

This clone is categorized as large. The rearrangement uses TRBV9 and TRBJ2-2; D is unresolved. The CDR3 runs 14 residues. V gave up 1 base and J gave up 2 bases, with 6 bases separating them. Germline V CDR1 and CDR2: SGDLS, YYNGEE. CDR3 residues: CASSVQVNTGELFF. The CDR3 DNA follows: TGTGCCAGCAGCGTACAAGTTAACACCGGGGAGCTGTTTTTT.

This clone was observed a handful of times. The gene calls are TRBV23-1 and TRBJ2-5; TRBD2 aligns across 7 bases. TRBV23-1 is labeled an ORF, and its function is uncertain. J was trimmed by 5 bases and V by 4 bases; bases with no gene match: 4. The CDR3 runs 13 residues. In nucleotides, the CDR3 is TGCGCCAGCAGTCCAACTAGCGTGGAGACCCAGTACTTC. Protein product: CASSPTSVETQYF.

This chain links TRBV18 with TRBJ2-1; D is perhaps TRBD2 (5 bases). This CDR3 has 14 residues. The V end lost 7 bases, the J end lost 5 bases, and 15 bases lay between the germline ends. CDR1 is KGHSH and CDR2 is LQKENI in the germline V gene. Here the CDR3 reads CASCWSAGNNEQFF. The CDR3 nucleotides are TGTGCCAGCTGCTGGTCCGCGGGCAACAATGAGCAGTTCTTC.

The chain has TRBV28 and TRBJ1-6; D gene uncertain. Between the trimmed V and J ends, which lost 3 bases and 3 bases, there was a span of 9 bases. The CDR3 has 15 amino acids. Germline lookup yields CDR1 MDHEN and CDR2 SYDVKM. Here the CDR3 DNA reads TGTGCCAGCAGTTTTGAGGGCCTCTATAATTCACCCCTCCACTTT. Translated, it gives CASSFEGLYNSPLHF.

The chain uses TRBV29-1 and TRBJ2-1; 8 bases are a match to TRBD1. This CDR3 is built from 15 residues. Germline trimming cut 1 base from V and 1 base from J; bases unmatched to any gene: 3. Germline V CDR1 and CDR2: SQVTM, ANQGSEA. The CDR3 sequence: CSVEGTGLSYNEQFF. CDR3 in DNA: TGCAGCGTTGAAGGGACAGGGCTGTCCTACAATGAGCAGTTCTTC.

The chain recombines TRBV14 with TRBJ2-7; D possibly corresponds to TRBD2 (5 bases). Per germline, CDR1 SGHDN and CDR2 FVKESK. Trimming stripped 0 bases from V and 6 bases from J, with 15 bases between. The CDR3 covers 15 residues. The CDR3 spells CASSQESDYFAEQYF. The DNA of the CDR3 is TGTGCCAGCAGCCAAGAAAGTGACTATTTTGCCGAGCAGTACTTC.

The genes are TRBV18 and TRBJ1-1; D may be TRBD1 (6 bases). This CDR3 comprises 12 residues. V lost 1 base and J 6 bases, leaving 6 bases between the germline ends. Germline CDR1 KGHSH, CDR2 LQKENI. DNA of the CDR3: TGTGCCAGCTCACCACAGGGGGCTGAAGCTTTCTTT. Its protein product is CASSPQGAEAFF. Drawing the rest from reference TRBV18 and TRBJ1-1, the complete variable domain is NAGVMQNPRHLVRRRGQEARLRCSPMKGHSHVYWYRQLPEEGLKFMVYLQKENIIDESGMPKERFSAEFPKEGPSILRIQQVVRGDSAAYFCASSPQGAEAFFGQGTRLTVV.

The CDR3 reads CASSHGSYEQYV. The DNA of the CDR3 is TGTGCCAGCAGCCACGGTTCCTACGAGCAGTACGTC. The chain recombines TRBV28 with TRBJ2-7; no clear D. V dropped 6 bases and J dropped 1 base, with 7 bases sitting between them. From germline, CDR1 is MDHEN and CDR2 SYDVKM. The CDR3 loop spans 12 amino acids.

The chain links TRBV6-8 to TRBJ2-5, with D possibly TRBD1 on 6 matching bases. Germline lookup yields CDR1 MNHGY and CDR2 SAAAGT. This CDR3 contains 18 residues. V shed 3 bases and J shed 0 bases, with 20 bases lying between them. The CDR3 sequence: CASSYRLTLQGYQETQYF. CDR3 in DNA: TGTGCCAGCAGTTATCGACTTACCTTACAGGGCTACCAAGAGACCCAGTACTTC.

CDR3 sequence: CASSNRGTGELFF. The CDR3 DNA reads TGTGCCAGCAGTAACAGAGGCACCGGGGAGCTGTTTTTT. The rearrangement joins TRBV28 to TRBJ2-2; D not certain. CDR1 and CDR2 from the germline V gene are MDHEN and SYDVKM. The CDR3 extends over 13 amino acids. The V gene lost 5 bases and the J gene lost 4 bases, with 8 bases spanning the gap.

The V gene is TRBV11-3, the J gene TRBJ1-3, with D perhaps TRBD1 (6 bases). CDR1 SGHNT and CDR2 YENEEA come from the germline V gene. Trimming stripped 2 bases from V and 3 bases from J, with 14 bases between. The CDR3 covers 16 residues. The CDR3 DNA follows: TGTGCCAGCAGCTTATGGGGGGCATCGCATGGAAACACCATATATTTT. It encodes CASSLWGASHGNTIYF.

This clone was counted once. CDR3 loop: CASSIVGPEITFYTEAFF. The CDR3 bases are TGTGCCAGTAGTATAGTTGGACCCGAGATCACATTCTACACTGAAGCTTTCTTT. The genes are TRBV19 and TRBJ1-1; D is undetermined. The CDR3 is made up of 18 amino acids. Trimming left V 1 base short and J 3 bases short, with 21 bases between. Germline CDR1 LNHDA, CDR2 SQIVND (reference sequence).

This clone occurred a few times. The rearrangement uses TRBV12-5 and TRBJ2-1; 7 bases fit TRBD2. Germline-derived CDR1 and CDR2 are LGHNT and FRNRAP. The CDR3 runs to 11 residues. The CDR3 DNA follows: TGTGCCAGCGGGGTGAGCCATGAGCAGTTCTTC. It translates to CASGVSHEQFF.

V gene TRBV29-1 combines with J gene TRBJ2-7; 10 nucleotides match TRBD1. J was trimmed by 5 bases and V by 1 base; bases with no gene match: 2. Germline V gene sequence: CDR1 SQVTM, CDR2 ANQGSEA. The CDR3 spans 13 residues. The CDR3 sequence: CSVEGGTGDEQYF. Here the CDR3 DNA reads TGCAGCGTTGAAGGAGGGACAGGGGACGAGCAGTACTTC.

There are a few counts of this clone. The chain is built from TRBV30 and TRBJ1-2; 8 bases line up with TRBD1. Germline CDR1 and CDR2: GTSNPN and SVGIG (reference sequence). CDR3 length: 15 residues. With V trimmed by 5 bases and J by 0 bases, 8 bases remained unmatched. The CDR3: CAWRQGYNTNYGYTF. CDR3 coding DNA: TGTGCCTGGCGACAGGGGTATAATACTAACTATGGCTACACCTTC.

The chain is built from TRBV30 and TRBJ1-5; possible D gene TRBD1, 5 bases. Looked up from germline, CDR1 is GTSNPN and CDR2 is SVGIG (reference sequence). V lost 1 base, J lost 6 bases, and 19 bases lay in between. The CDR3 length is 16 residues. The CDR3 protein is CAWSEVGQTPSQPQHF. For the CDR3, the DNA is TGTGCCTGGAGTGAGGTGGGGCAGACACCCAGTCAGCCCCAGCATTTT. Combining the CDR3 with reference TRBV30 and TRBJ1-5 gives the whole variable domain SQTIHQWPATLVQPVGSPLSLECTVEGTSNPNLYWYRQAAGRGLQLLFYSVGIGQISSEVPQNLSASRPQDRQFILSSKKLLLSDSGFYLCAWSEVGQTPSQPQHFGDGTRLSIL.